Following are 28 T cell receptor beta chains from one sample sequenced in a study of early T cells in non-severe SARS-CoV-2 infection. TCRdb used MiXCR to reprocess the 5' RACE reads, holding one entry per CDR3 protein. The sample shows some 61,000 distinct CDR3 sequences, around 9.7% of them seen only once. Sequences were obtained from whole blood. Receptor source: an adult who was a healthcare worker with PCR-confirmed SARS-CoV-2 infection or an uninfected control (not recorded which).

The chain recombines TRBV3-1 with TRBJ2-5, with D unresolved. Germline V CDR1 and CDR2: LGHDT, YNNKEL (reference sequence). The CDR3 is 17 residues long. V lost 0 bases and J 1 base, leaving 15 bases between the germline ends. DNA of the CDR3: TGTGCCAGCAGCCAAGATCCCGACCGAGACACCCAAGAGACCCAGTACTTC. Translating it yields CASSQDPDRDTQETQYF.

The rearrangement uses TRBV12-3 or TRBV12-4 and TRBJ1-2; D is unclear. CDR3 length: 13 amino acids. Trimming shortened V by 7 bases and J by 0 bases, and 9 bases separated the two germline ends. The CDR3: CASNGGANYGYTF. In DNA form, the CDR3 reads TGTGCCAGCAACGGCGGGGCTAACTATGGCTACACCTTC.

The V gene is TRBV9, the J gene TRBJ2-7; no reliable D call. V was trimmed by 4 bases and J by 5 bases, leaving 16 bases between them. The CDR3 length is 14 residues. Germline-derived CDR1 and CDR2 are SGDLS and YYNGEE. The CDR3 spells CASSLEPGSHEQYF. CDR3 in DNA: TGTGCCAGCAGCCTAGAGCCCGGTAGCCACGAGCAGTACTTC.

This clonotype was recorded many times. The chain links TRBV7-2 to TRBJ1-6; D is ambiguous. Germline V lookup: CDR1 SGHTA, CDR2 FQGNSA. The CDR3 consists of 15 residues. Trimming removed 1 base from V and 2 bases from J, with 6 bases in between. CDR3 nucleotides: TGTGCCAGCAGCTTAGATCGCACCTATAATTCACCCCTCCACTTT. Its protein product is CASSLDRTYNSPLHF.

The DNA of the CDR3 is TGTGCCTGGAGTTTGGGGACAGGGCGCGAGCAGTACTTC. The encoded protein is CAWSLGTGREQYF. The chain links TRBV30 to TRBJ2-7, with 9 bases fitting TRBD1. The junction had 5 bases not matched to a gene; V was cut back by 2 bases and J by 6 bases. CDR3 length: 13 residues. Germline V gene data show CDR1 as GTSNPN and CDR2 as SVGIG (reference sequence).

This clonotype was recorded a few times. The gene calls are TRBV13 and TRBJ2-5; possibly TRBD2 for D (5 bases). Between the trimmed V and J ends, which lost 5 bases and 5 bases, there was a span of 12 bases. CDR3 length: 13 amino acids. The V gene's germline CDR1 is PRHDT and CDR2 FYEKMQ (reference sequence). The chain's CDR3 is CASSRGLRETQYF. For the CDR3, the DNA is TGTGCCAGCAGCAGAGGGCTCCGGGAGACCCAGTACTTC.

This clonotype occurred many times. The chain recombines TRBV4-1 with TRBJ1-2, with 8 bases fitting TRBD1. The CDR3 runs 16 residues. V lost 2 bases to trimming and J lost 7 bases; unmatched junction nucleotides: 12. Per germline, CDR1 MGHRA and CDR2 YSYEKL. CDR3 residues: CASSQPGQGRGAGYTF. The CDR3 DNA is TGCGCCAGCAGCCAACCCGGACAGGGAAGGGGAGCTGGCTACACCTTC.

This clonotype came up a few times. This chain connects TRBV18 to TRBJ1-1; D might be TRBD1 (6 bases). The CDR3 loop spans 17 amino acids. Trimming removed 3 bases at V and 2 bases at J, with 19 bases between. CDR1 KGHSH and CDR2 LQKENI come from the germline V gene. Here the CDR3 DNA reads TGTGCCAGCTCACCGTCCAGGGGATACGGGCTTAACACTGAAGCTTTCTTT. The encoded protein is CASSPSRGYGLNTEAFF.

This clonotype was picked up many times. The chain combines TRBV20-1 with TRBJ1-6; D call uncertain. Germline assignment: CDR1 DFQATT and CDR2 SNEGSKA (reference sequence). The CDR3 is 15 residues long. The V end was cut by 0 bases, the J end by 0 bases, with 6 bases between. The CDR3 is CSAREGSSYNSPLHF. Written as DNA, the CDR3 is TGCAGTGCTAGAGAAGGGAGCTCCTATAATTCACCCCTCCACTTT.

The gene calls are TRBV18 and TRBJ1-2; 7 nucleotides align to TRBD1. From germline, CDR1 is KGHSH and CDR2 LQKENI. This CDR3 comprises 16 residues. With 3 bases clipped from V and 6 bases from J, the junction kept 13 bases outside the gene matches. DNA of the CDR3: TGTGCCAGCTCACCCCTTCCCGGGACAGAAGTTGATGGCTACACCTTC. Translation gives CASSPLPGTEVDGYTF.

This rearrangement joins TRBV3-1 to TRBJ2-7; 9 bases are shared with TRBD2. CDR1 is LGHDT and CDR2 is YNNKEL in the germline V gene (reference sequence). The CDR3 loop spans 15 amino acids. V shed 2 bases, J shed 3 bases, and the junction held 5 bases outside the gene matches. CDR3 sequence: CASSQTLAGYYEQYF. CDR3 coding DNA: TGTGCCAGCAGCCAAACCCTAGCGGGGTACTACGAGCAGTACTTC.

This clonotype was seen a few times. The chain employs TRBV20-1 and TRBJ2-1; unclear D gene. The germline gives CDR1 DFQATT, CDR2 SNEGSKA (reference sequence). V was cut by 0 bases and J by 0 bases, with 12 bases left in between. The CDR3 is 16 residues long. CDR3 in amino acids: CSARDFRTRSYNEQFF. The CDR3, as DNA: TGCAGTGCTAGAGATTTCAGGACCCGCTCCTACAATGAGCAGTTCTTC.

This clonotype was picked up one time. This rearrangement joins TRBV6-2 or TRBV6-3 to TRBJ1-2; D not certain. The CDR3 totals 13 residues. Looked up from germline, CDR1 is MNHEY and CDR2 is SVGEGT. Trimming shortened V by 10 bases and J by 2 bases, and 14 bases separated the two germline ends. DNA of the CDR3: TGTGCCACCTCACCTCCACAGAACTATGGCTACACCTTC. Protein sequence: CATSPPQNYGYTF.

This clonotype was observed a handful of times. V usage is TRBV2 and J usage is TRBJ2-7, with unresolved D. The germline V and J ends were trimmed by 1 base and 0 bases, with 4 bases remaining between them. CDR1 SNHLY and CDR2 FYNNEI come from the germline V gene. CDR3 length: 13 residues. DNA for the CDR3: TGTGCCAGCAGTGAAGGGGCCTCCTACGAGCAGTACTTC. Its protein product is CASSEGASYEQYF.

This clonotype was picked up a small number of times. The V and J genes are TRBV2 and TRBJ1-1; D is unclear. V shed 4 bases and J shed 1 base, with 10 bases lying between them. The germline gives CDR1 SNHLY, CDR2 FYNNEI. The CDR3 contains 14 residues. CDR3: CASSAYDRNTEAFF. In nucleotides, the CDR3 is TGTGCCAGCAGTGCCTACGATAGGAACACTGAAGCTTTCTTT.

V is TRBV3-1 and J is TRBJ2-5; no definite D call. Germline V gene data show CDR1 as LGHDT and CDR2 as YNNKEL (reference sequence). V lost 5 bases and J 7 bases, leaving 8 bases between the germline ends. The CDR3 covers 11 residues. CDR3 DNA: TGTGCCAGCAGCTCTTGGATGACCCAGTACTTC. This encodes CASSSWMTQYF.

The chain combines TRBV7-2 with TRBJ2-3; a possible D gene is TRBD2 (5 bases). The CDR3 is made up of 13 amino acids. V was shortened by 2 bases and J by 9 bases, with 12 bases between the two germline ends. The germline CDR1 and CDR2 sequences are SGHTA and FQGNSA. CDR3 protein: CASSLSQPGTQYF. CDR3 DNA sequence: TGTGCCAGCAGCTTATCGCAGCCGGGGACGCAGTATTTT.

The gene calls are TRBV11-3 and TRBJ1-2, with a tentative D call TRBD1 (5 bases). Trimming took 0 bases from V and 0 from J, leaving 20 bases between them. Germline CDR1 SGHNT, CDR2 YENEEA. CDR3 size: 19 residues. CDR3 amino acids: CASSLDQALQVDPNYGYTF. The CDR3 DNA is TGTGCCAGCAGCTTAGATCAGGCCTTACAGGTTGATCCTAACTATGGCTACACCTTC.

This clonotype was counted only a few times. The chain combines TRBV3-1 with TRBJ1-3, with D hard to call. The V end was cut by 2 bases, the J end by 0 bases, with 5 bases between. There are 14 residues in the CDR3. Germline CDR1 reads LGHDT; CDR2 reads YNNKEL (reference sequence). CDR3 sequence: CASSQMGSGNTIYF. DNA for the CDR3: TGTGCCAGCAGCCAAATGGGCTCTGGAAACACCATATATTTT.

The chain uses TRBV6-2 or TRBV6-3 and TRBJ2-7; 10 bases align to TRBD2. This CDR3 comprises 14 residues. The germline V gene encodes CDR1 MNHEY and CDR2 SVGEGT. V gave up 6 bases and J gave up 1 base; unmatched junction bases: 3. The CDR3 reads CASRLAGQSYEQYF. In DNA, the CDR3 is TGTGCCAGCAGACTAGCGGGGCAGTCCTACGAGCAGTACTTC.

The chain couples TRBV18 to TRBJ1-2; D call uncertain. V dropped 2 bases and J dropped 5 bases, with 6 bases sitting between them. Germline V lookup: CDR1 KGHSH, CDR2 LQKENI. The CDR3 is made up of 12 amino acids. CDR3 nucleotide sequence: TGTGCCAGCTCACCAGGGGTTTATGGCTACACCTTC. Its protein is CASSPGVYGYTF.

The chain has TRBV4-2 and TRBJ2-2; 10 nucleotides line up with TRBD2. CDR1 is LGHNA and CDR2 is YNFKEQ in the germline V gene. The CDR3 spans 18 residues. With V trimmed by 0 bases and J by 7 bases, 11 bases remained unmatched. CDR3 in DNA: TGTGCCAGCAGCCAAGATAAATCCACTAGCGGGGCGGACGGGGAGCTGTTTTTT. Residues: CASSQDKSTSGADGELFF.

Only a few counts were recorded for this clonotype. J is TRBJ1-1 and V is TRBV29-1, with a weak D call TRBD1 (5 bases). Trimming took off 6 bases at V and 0 bases at J, with 8 bases between the two ends. The CDR3 has 12 amino acids. Germline V gene sequence: CDR1 SQVTM, CDR2 ANQGSEA. The DNA of the CDR3 is TGCAGCGTCCGGGGGATGAACACTGAAGCTTTCTTT. Translating it yields CSVRGMNTEAFF.

J is TRBJ2-7 and V is TRBV20-1, with 9 bases fitting TRBD1. Germline CDR1 is DFQATT and CDR2 is SNEGSKA (reference sequence). The trim removed 5 bases at V and 2 bases at J, leaving 7 bases unmatched. The CDR3 is 14 amino acids. The CDR3 is CSASGQGGTYEQYF. As DNA, the CDR3 is TGCAGTGCTTCGGGACAGGGAGGCACCTACGAGCAGTACTTC.

The chain recombines TRBV3-1 with TRBJ1-1; D ambiguous. This CDR3 is 13 amino acids long. Trimming shortened V by 8 bases and J by 1 base, and 11 bases separated the two germline ends. Germline V gene lookup returns CDR1 LGHDT and CDR2 YNNKEL (reference sequence). As DNA, the CDR3 is TGTGCCAGCTCCCAATTCAGGAACACTGAAGCTTTCTTT. Translated, it gives CASSQFRNTEAFF.

V and J are TRBV5-5 and TRBJ1-5, with D unclear. V lost 0 bases and J lost 3, with 4 bases in between. Per germline, CDR1 SGHKS and CDR2 YYEKEE (reference sequence). There are 13 residues in the CDR3. The CDR3 nucleotides are TGTGCCAGCAGCTTGGCTCCCAATCAGCCCCAGCATTTT. Its translation is CASSLAPNQPQHF. The variable domain in full, completed from reference TRBV5-5 and TRBJ1-5, reads DAGVTQSPTHLIKTRGQQVTLRCSPISGHKSVSWYQQVLGQGPQFIFQYYEKEERGRGNFPDRFSARQFPNYSSELNVNALLLGDSALYLCASSLAPNQPQHFGDGTRLSIL.

This clonotype occurred many times. The chain joins TRBV4-1 to TRBJ2-3; D possibly corresponds to TRBD1 (6 bases). CDR3 length: 17 amino acids. Per germline, CDR1 MGHRA and CDR2 YSYEKL. V dropped 3 bases and J dropped 1 base, with 17 bases sitting between them. CDR3 in amino acids: CASSQYQVGAGTDTQYF. In nucleotides, the CDR3 is TGCGCCAGCAGCCAGTATCAGGTGGGGGCCGGCACAGATACGCAGTATTTT.

This clonotype was recorded many times. The chain carries TRBV2 and TRBJ2-3; D is uncertain. This CDR3 is 13 amino acids long. Trimming stripped 1 base from V and 5 bases from J, with 7 bases between. Germline CDR1 and CDR2: SNHLY and FYNNEI. The CDR3 DNA follows: TGTGCCAGCAGTGAAGAAGGGCTAGATACGCAGTATTTT. Protein sequence: CASSEEGLDTQYF.